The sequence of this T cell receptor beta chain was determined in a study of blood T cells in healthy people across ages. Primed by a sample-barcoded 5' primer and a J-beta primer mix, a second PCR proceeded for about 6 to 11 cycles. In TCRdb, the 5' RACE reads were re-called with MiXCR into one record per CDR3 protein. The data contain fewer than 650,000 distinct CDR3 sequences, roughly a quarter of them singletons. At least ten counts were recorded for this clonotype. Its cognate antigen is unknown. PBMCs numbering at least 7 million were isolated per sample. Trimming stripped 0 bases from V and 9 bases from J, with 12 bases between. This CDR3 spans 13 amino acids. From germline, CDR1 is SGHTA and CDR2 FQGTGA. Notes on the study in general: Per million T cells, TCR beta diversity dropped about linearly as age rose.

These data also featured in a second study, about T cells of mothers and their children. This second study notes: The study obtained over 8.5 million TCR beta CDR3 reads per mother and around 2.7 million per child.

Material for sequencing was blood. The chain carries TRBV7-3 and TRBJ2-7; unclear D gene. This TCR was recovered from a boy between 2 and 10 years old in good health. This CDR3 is CASSLTGRTGQYF. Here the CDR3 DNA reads TGTGCCAGCAGCTTAACGGGCAGGACCGGGCAGTACTTC.